Sequencing of this TCR beta chain was carried out in a study of blood T cell repertoires in COVID-19. Study overall: From T cells, B-cell-depleted T cells, or PBMCs came the material, which was cDNA or gDNA.

The authors' processing: Amplification from reference gene primers served as the basis for estimated nucleated cell counts. The data were produced by immunoSEQ multiplex PCR, yet TCRdb's version contains in-frame clones alone and is incomplete. That table supplies the V and J calls and clone size; D and trimming were determined from the DNA. The sample carries around 150,000 clones, around four fifths recorded once. The CDR3 extends over 15 amino acids. Germline CDR1 is MDHEN and CDR2 is SYDVKM. V was shortened by 6 bases and J by 7 bases, with 22 bases between the two germline ends. Recruitment covered roughly 22 US areas and drew participants whose ages spanned about 18 to 90 years.

This sequence joins TRBV28 and TRBJ2-7; a possible D gene is TRBD1 (6 bases). Sequencing was carried out using PBMCs or T cells enriched from blood (not recorded which). This TCR was recovered from a woman in her forties who had recovered from COVID-19. The CDR3 nucleotides read TGTGCCAGCAGCCGACCGGGTGTGACGGGACAAGAGCAGTACTTC. Translation gives CASSRPGVTGQEQYF.